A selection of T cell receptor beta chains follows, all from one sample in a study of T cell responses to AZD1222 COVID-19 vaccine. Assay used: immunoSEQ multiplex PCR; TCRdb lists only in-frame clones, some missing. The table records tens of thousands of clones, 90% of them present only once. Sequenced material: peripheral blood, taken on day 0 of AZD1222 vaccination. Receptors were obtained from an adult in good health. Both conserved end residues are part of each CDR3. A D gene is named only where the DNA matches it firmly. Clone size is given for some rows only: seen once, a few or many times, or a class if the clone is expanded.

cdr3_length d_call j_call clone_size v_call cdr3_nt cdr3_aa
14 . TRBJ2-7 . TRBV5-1 TGCGCCAGCAGCCCCGGAACAGGGCGGGACGAGCAGTACTTC CASSPGTGRDEQYF
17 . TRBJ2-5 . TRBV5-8 TGTGCCAGCAGCTTGGAACGGCCGGGACACCGCCGGGAGACCCAGTACTTC CASSLERPGHRRETQYF
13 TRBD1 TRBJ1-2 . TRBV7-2 TGTGCCAGCAGCCCCGACAGGGGCTATGGCTACACCTTC CASSPDRGYGYTF
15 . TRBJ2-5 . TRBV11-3 TGTGCCAGCAGCTTAGGTCTAGGACCTCGAGAGACCCAGTACTTC CASSLGLGPRETQYF
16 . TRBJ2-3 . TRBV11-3 TGTGCCAGCAGCCAGAGGGAATTCCGGGGCACAGATACGCAGTATTTT CASSQREFRGTDTQYF
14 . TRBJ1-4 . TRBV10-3 TGTGCCATCAGTGAGATCCAGGGGCGTGAAAAACTGTTTTTT CAISEIQGREKLFF
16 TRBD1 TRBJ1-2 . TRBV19 TGTGCCAGTAGTATTGGGGGGACAGAGGCTAACTATGGCTACACCTTC CASSIGGTEANYGYTF
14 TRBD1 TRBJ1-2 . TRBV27 TGTGCCAGCAGCGGACAGGGGGGTAGCTATGGCTACACCTTC CASSGQGGSYGYTF
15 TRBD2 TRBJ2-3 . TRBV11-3 TGTGCCAGCAGCTTAGGACTAGCGGTAACAGATACGCAGTATTTT CASSLGLAVTDTQYF
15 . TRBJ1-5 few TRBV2 TGTGCCAGCAGTGATCAGGGACATAGCAATCAGCCCCAGCATTTT CASSDQGHSNQPQHF
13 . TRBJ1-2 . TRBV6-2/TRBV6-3 TGTGCCAGCAGCCCCGCTCGGTCCTATGGCTACACCTTC CASSPARSYGYTF
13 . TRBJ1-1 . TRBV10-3 TGTGCCATCAGTGGAGCGGGGGCCGCTGAAGCTTTCTTT CAISGAGAAEAFF